This TCR beta chain was recorded in a study of response to subunit inactivated influenza vaccine. TCRdb re-called the RT-PCR reads through MiXCR, storing one row per CDR3 protein. This sample has about 700,000 distinct CDR3 sequences, with approximately 15% found just once. The trim removed 0 bases at V and 3 bases at J, leaving 4 bases unmatched. Germline CDR1 is DFQATT and CDR2 is SNEGSKA (reference sequence). This CDR3 is built from 14 residues. Sequenced material: PBMCs from blood, taken approximately 15 days before vaccination. This sequence joins TRBV20-1 and TRBJ1-2; 7 bases are a match to TRBD1. The receptor was derived from a man between 45 and 60 years old who received an inactivated influenza vaccine. The CDR3 here is CSARDITGDYGYTF. CDR3 DNA sequence: TGCAGTGCTAGAGATATCACAGGGGACTATGGCTACACCTTC.